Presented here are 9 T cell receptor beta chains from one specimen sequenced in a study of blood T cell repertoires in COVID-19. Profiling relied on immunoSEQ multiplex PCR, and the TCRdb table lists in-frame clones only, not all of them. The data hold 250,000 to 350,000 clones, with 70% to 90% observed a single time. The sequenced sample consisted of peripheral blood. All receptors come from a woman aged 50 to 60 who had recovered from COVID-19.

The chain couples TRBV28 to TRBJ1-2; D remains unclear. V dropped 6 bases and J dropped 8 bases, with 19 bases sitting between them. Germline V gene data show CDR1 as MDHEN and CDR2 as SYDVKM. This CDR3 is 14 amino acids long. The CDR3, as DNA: TGTGCCAGCAGCATTCAGACACGTCTTGGGGGCTACACCTTC. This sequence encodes CASSIQTRLGGYTF.

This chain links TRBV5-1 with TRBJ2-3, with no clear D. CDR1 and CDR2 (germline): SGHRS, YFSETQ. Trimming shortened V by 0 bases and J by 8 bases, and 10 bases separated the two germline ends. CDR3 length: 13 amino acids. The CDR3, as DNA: TGCGCCAGCAGCTTGGCCACCAGAAGTACGCAGTATTTT. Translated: CASSLATRSTQYF. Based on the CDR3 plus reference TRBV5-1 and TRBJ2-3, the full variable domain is KAGVTQTPRYLIKTRGQQVTLSCSPISGHRSVSWYQQTPGQGLQFLFEYFSETQRNKGNFPGRFSGRQFSNSRSEMNVSTLELGDSALYLCASSLATRSTQYFGPGTRLTVL.

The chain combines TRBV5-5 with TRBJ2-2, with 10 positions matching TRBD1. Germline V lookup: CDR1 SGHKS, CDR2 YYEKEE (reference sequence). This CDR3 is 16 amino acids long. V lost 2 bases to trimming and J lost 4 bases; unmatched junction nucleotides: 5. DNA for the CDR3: TGTGCCAGCAGCTTATGGGGACAGGGGATCACCGGGGAGCTGTTTTTT. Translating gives CASSLWGQGITGELFF.

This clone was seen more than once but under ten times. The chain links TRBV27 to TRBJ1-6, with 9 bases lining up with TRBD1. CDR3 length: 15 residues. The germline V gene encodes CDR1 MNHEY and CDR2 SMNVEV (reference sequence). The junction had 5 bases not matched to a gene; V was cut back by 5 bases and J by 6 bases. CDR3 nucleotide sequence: TGTGCCAGCAGTCTCGGACAGGGGTTTAATTCACCCCTCCACTTT. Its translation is CASSLGQGFNSPLHF.

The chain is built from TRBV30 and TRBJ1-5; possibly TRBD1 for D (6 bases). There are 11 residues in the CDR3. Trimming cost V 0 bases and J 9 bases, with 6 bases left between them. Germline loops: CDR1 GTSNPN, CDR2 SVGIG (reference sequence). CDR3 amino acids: CAWSVQGPQHF. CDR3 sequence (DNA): TGTGCCTGGAGTGTACAGGGGCCCCAGCATTTT.

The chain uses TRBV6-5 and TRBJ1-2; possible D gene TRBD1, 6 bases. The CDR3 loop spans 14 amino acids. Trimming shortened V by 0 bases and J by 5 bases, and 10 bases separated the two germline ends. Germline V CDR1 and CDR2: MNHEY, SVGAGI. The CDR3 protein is CASSYSSGEYGYTF. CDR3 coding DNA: TGTGCCAGCAGTTACTCCTCAGGGGAGTATGGCTACACCTTC.

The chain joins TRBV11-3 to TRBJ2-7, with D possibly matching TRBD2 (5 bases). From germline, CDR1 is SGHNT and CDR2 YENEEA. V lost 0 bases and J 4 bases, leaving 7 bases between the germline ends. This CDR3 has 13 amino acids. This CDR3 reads CASSLEAGYEQYF. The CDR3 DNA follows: TGTGCCAGCAGCTTAGAGGCGGGTTACGAGCAGTACTTC.

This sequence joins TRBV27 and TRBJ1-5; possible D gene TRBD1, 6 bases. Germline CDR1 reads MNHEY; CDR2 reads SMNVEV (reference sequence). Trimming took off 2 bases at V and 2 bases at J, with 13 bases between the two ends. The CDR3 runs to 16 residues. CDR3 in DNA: TGTGCCAGCAGTTTACGTCAGGGGCTCGGCAATCAGCCCCAGCATTTT. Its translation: CASSLRQGLGNQPQHF.

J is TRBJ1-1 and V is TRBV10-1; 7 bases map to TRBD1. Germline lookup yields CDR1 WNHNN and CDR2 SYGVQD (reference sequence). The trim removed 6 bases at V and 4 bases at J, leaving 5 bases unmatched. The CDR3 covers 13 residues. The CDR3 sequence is CASRAGTVTEAFF. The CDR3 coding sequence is TGCGCCAGCAGGGCCGGGACAGTCACTGAAGCTTTCTTT.